Presented here are 8 T cell receptor beta chains from one specimen sequenced in a study of cytomegalovirus exposure and HLA in healthy donors (dated by TCRdb to about 2017). Library preparation was by the immunoSEQ multiplex PCR assay. The table was pulled from immuneACCESS by TCRdb, which kept in-frame rearrangements only. Such tables lose some clones; where checked, under half of the loss comes from unresolved V genes, and the rest has no known cause. The sample table holds more than 300,000 clones, of which roughly 90% were seen once. The ten most abundant clones make up under 0.85% of the sample. The sample was PBMCs. The origin of the receptors is a young woman in good health and CMV-seronegative.

The chain couples TRBV27 to TRBJ2-7, with D maybe TRBD1 (6 bases). Germline V CDR1 and CDR2: MNHEY, SMNVEV (reference sequence). The germline V and J ends were trimmed by 5 bases and 2 bases, with 19 bases remaining between them. This CDR3 contains 16 residues. CDR3: CASSPLPQGLAYEQYF. CDR3 nucleotides: TGTGCCAGCAGTCCTCTGCCACAGGGATTGGCCTACGAGCAGTACTTC.

The chain has TRBV7-2 and TRBJ2-1; TRBD1 matches at 9 bases. CDR1 SGHTA and CDR2 FQGNSA come from the germline V gene. The CDR3 totals 15 residues. With V trimmed by 5 bases and J by 7 bases, 9 bases remained unmatched. The CDR3 is CASSPSGTGFNEQFF. CDR3 coding DNA: TGTGCCAGCAGCCCAAGCGGGACAGGGTTTAATGAGCAGTTCTTC.

V gene TRBV7-2 combines with J gene TRBJ2-5; D gene unclear. Deletions cut 1 base from V and 7 bases from J, with 10 bases between. The CDR3 covers 13 residues. The V gene's germline CDR1 is SGHTA and CDR2 FQGNSA. CDR3 sequence (DNA): TGTGCCAGCAGCTTAGAGTGGTCAGGGACCCAGTACTTC. This encodes CASSLEWSGTQYF.

V and J are TRBV7-9 and TRBJ2-3; 9 bases align to TRBD1. This CDR3 has 16 residues. Trimming cost V 5 bases and J 6 bases; bases outside gene matches: 12. The germline V gene encodes CDR1 SEHNR and CDR2 FQNEAQ (reference sequence). Here the CDR3 reads CASSPRRDRVWDTQYF. DNA for the CDR3: TGTGCCAGCAGCCCCCGCCGGGACAGGGTCTGGGATACGCAGTATTTT.

The chain couples TRBV30 to TRBJ2-1; D possibly corresponds to TRBD1 (6 bases). Germline lookup yields CDR1 GTSNPN and CDR2 SVGIG (reference sequence). Trimming cost V 4 bases and J 5 bases, with 15 bases left between them. This CDR3 comprises 14 residues. CDR3 nucleotides: TGTGCCTGGACTGAACAGGGAGTACACAATGAGCAGTTCTTC. This encodes CAWTEQGVHNEQFF. Complete variable domain (other parts from reference TRBV30 and TRBJ2-1): SQTIHQWPATLVQPVGSPLSLECTVEGTSNPNLYWYRQAAGRGLQLLFYSVGIGQISSEVPQNLSASRPQDRQFILSSKKLLLSDSGFYLCAWTEQGVHNEQFFGPGTRLTVL.

This chain joins TRBV28 and TRBJ1-3; no clear D. Germline assignment: CDR1 MDHEN and CDR2 SYDVKM. CDR3 size: 12 residues. Trimming shortened V by 6 bases and J by 6 bases, and 9 bases separated the two germline ends. The chain's CDR3 is CASRPRENTIYF. The CDR3 DNA reads TGTGCCAGCAGACCCCGAGAAAACACCATATATTTT. The variable domain in full, with the rest retrieved from reference TRBV28 and TRBJ1-3, is DVKVTQSSRYLVKRTGEKVFLECVQDMDHENMFWYRQDPGLGLRLIYFSYDVKMKEKGDIPEGYSVSREKKERFSLILESASTNQTSMYLCASRPRENTIYFGEGSWLTVV.

V and J are TRBV9 and TRBJ1-2; 9 bases line up with TRBD1. The germline CDR1 and CDR2 sequences are SGDLS and YYNGEE. The CDR3 is made up of 14 amino acids. V lost 0 bases, J lost 14 bases, and 11 bases stayed unmatched. The CDR3 protein is CASSVGYEGDRETF. In nucleotides, the CDR3 is TGTGCCAGCAGCGTAGGATACGAGGGGGACAGGGAAACCTTC.

The rearrangement links TRBV6-6 to TRBJ1-4; the D gene is possibly TRBD1 (5 bases). Germline-derived CDR1 and CDR2 are MNHNY and SVGAGI (reference sequence). V shed 7 bases and J shed 7 bases, with 13 bases lying between them. CDR3 length equals 13 residues. The CDR3 nucleotides are TGTGCCAGCAATCAGGGTAGGGCTGAAAAACTGTTTTTT. Protein: CASNQGRAEKLFF.